This TCR beta chain stems from a study of cytomegalovirus exposure and HLA in healthy donors. Study-wide context: Earlier, 150 million to 200 million T cells were analyzed, and 117 million unique TCR beta sequences were found among them. Study findings and constraints: Among TCR beta chains, those listed as cytomegalovirus-associated numbered roughly 150. Later on, an analysis tied 15,000 to 20,000 TCR beta sequences to HLA alleles at 0.05 false discovery rate.

The CDR3 is made up of 16 amino acids. Germline CDR1 is SEHNR and CDR2 is FQNEAQ (reference sequence). 13 Jbeta primers and 60 Vbeta primers were used for the PCR. Repertoires were generated with immunoSEQ multiplex PCR, while TCRdb's copy carries only in-frame clones and drops some. The table lists approximately 200,000 clones, 82% of them singletons. Points on this clone: Its cognate antigen is unknown. At one boundary the junction diverges from the germline segment, which might be a read error.

The sequence was collected from a woman in her forties or fifties in good health and CMV-seropositive. The sequencing input was PBMCs. The chain employs TRBV7-9 and TRBJ1-2; D perhaps matches TRBD1 (6 bases). The CDR3 region is CSSIDPRQEANYGYTF. The CDR3 DNA reads TGTTCCAGCATCGATCCCCGACAGGAGGCTAACTATGGCTACACCTTC.